The clone carrying this T cell receptor (beta chain) was counted only a few times. Its antigen remains unidentified. The data belong to a study of T cell repertoires in cytomegalovirus infection. Overall study context: Public signatures in TCR beta pointed to CMV infection and matching HLA type.

CDR1 is LNHNV, CDR2 YYDKDF, per germline (reference sequence). CDR3 length equals 17 residues. Germline trimming cut 4 bases from V and 7 bases from J; bases unmatched to any gene: 14. Overall study findings and caveats: Clonotypes of TCR beta that were HLA-C-restricted and CMV-specific dominated the ex vivo response. Accumulated public TCR beta family frequency recognized individuals carrying CMV together with the relevant HLA.

MiXCR, applied by TCRdb to the reads, yields one record per CDR3 protein. The data contain about 740,000 distinct CDR3 sequences, about a third of them seen just once; the ten biggest clones take up under 3.5%. V gene TRBV15 combines with J gene TRBJ2-2; TRBD1 agrees at 8 bases. Sequenced sample: PBMCs. The origin of this receptor is a human donor in good health (CMV status not recorded). Some clones in this sample may be carry-over from other donors' samples. The CDR3 loop reads CATSKPKTGVEYGELFF. CDR3 nucleotide sequence: TGTGCCACCAGCAAACCGAAGACAGGGGTGGAATACGGGGAGCTGTTTTTT.